The clone carrying this T cell receptor (beta chain) has at least ten counts. Its antigen is not identified. This record comes from a study of molecular identifiers for immune sequencing clone quantification. Study-wide points: Clonotypes surpassing 20 RNA copies contained over 99% of effector molecules, versus under 1% in naive cells.

Preparation methods for the bulk TCR libraries were those previously described, with listed TCR primers. TCRdb itself ran the PCR reads through MiXCR, one entry per CDR3 protein. The data contain around 460,000 distinct CDR3 sequences, about 26% of them singletons. After removal of 1 base from V and 2 bases from J, the junction contained 10 bases not matched to a gene. CDR3 length: 17 amino acids. Germline values: CDR1 SQVTM, CDR2 ANQGSEA. Libraries for naive CD8 T cells, which were made from about 20,000 to 1,000,000 sorted cells, drew on 10%, 30% or 50% of the RNA. Source material: naive CD8+ T cells from blood, with Jurkat cell RNA spiked in. Subset of the sample: FACS-sorted CD8+CD4-CCR7+CD45RA+ naive T cells. This sequence was found in a human donor in good health. Some libraries in this study had Jurkat cell RNA spiked in. The chain joins TRBV29-1 to TRBJ2-3; 9 nucleotides line up with TRBD1. CDR3 region: CSVEATDRGIFTDTQYF. The CDR3 nucleotides read TGCAGCGTTGAAGCTACGGACAGGGGAATATTCACAGATACGCAGTATTTT.